This is a list of T cell receptor beta chains from one sample in a study of response to subunit inactivated influenza vaccine. In TCRdb, the RT-PCR reads were re-called with MiXCR into one record per CDR3 protein. The repertoire holds roughly 700,000 distinct CDR3 sequences, with 15% to 19% as singletons. The specimen was PBMCs from blood, collected 12 days after vaccination. The source of these receptors is a man between 50 and 59 years old who received an inactivated influenza vaccine. Both conserved end residues are part of each CDR3. A D gene is named only where the DNA matches it firmly. Clone size is shown for a subset of rows, as once, few, many or a class of expanded clone.

J gene,V gene,clone size,D gene,CDR3 DNA,CDR3 protein
TRBJ2-6,TRBV6-1,NA,NA,TGTGCCAGCAGTATCGGCAGGGCATCCTCTGGGGCCAACGTCCTGACTTTC,CASSIGRASSGANVLTF
TRBJ2-2,TRBV18,many,NA,TGTGCCAGCTCACCACGTACCGGGGAGCTGTTTTTT,CASSPRTGELFF
TRBJ1-6,TRBV12-3/TRBV12-4,NA,TRBD1,TGTGCCAGCAGTATCGCCGGGACAGGGCTGTCACCCCTCCACTTT,CASSIAGTGLSPLHF
TRBJ2-1,TRBV20-1,few,TRBD2,TGCAGTGCTAGAGATCGGTCGGGACTAGCGGCCTACAATGAGCAGTTCTTC,CSARDRSGLAAYNEQFF
TRBJ2-7,TRBV6-5,NA,NA,TGTGCCAGCAGTTCGGTGTTCGCTACAGGGAGTTACGAGCAGTACTTC,CASSSVFATGSYEQYF
TRBJ1-2,TRBV5-1,many,TRBD1,TGCGCCAGCAGCTTGGGACAGGGTGACGGCTACACCTTC,CASSLGQGDGYTF
TRBJ2-3,TRBV28,NA,NA,TGTGCCAGCAGTGGACGGGACACAGATACGCAGTATTTT,CASSGRDTDTQYF
TRBJ2-1,TRBV7-2,NA,NA,TGTGCCAGCAGCTCTCTGACACAAATGGGGAATGAGCAGTTCTTC,CASSSLTQMGNEQFF
TRBJ2-7,TRBV20-1,NA,NA,TGCAGTGCTAGAGATAGGTTGATCCCTAACTACGAGCAGTACTTC,CSARDRLIPNYEQYF
TRBJ2-7,TRBV5-1,few,NA,TGCGCCAGCAGCTCTGAAGGACAGTACGAGCAGTACTTC,CASSSEGQYEQYF
TRBJ1-1,TRBV27,NA,NA,TGTGCCAGCAGCTCCCTAGAGAGGCGCACTGAAGCTTTCTTT,CASSSLERRTEAFF
TRBJ2-3,TRBV9,few,NA,TGTGCCAGCAGCGTAGGTGCGGCAATGAGGACAGATACGCAGTATTTT,CASSVGAAMRTDTQYF
TRBJ2-7,TRBV7-9,NA,NA,TGTGCCAGCAGCCCCGGGCCGTTCTACGAGCAGTACTTC,CASSPGPFYEQYF
TRBJ2-3,TRBV6-2/TRBV6-3,few,TRBD2,TGTGCCAGCTCGCGGGGGGCCCTGCTTGGCACAGATACGCAGTATTTT,CASSRGALLGTDTQYF
TRBJ2-2,TRBV9,many,TRBD2,TGTGCCAGCAGCGTAGTGGCTAGCGGAGCCGGGGAGCTGTTTTTT,CASSVVASGAGELFF
TRBJ1-5,TRBV20-1,few,NA,TGCAGTGCTAGACCGGTGCTTGGGAATCAGCCCCAGCATTTT,CSARPVLGNQPQHF
TRBJ2-7,TRBV6-5,NA,TRBD1,TGTGCCAGCAGTTACTCGAGCAGGGGGAGATACGAGCAGTACTTC,CASSYSSRGRYEQYF
TRBJ1-5,TRBV6-6,NA,NA,TGTGCCAGCAGCCCAAGCCTGTGGCCCCAGCATTTT,CASSPSLWPQHF